The clone carrying this T cell receptor (beta chain) was observed a single time. Its matching antigen is unknown. Sample time point: cycle 4 day 1 (C4D1), after less than 7 weeks of nivolumab. In every patient, relapse followed autologous stem cell transplantation, while exposure to brentuximab vedotin differed. Starting with thawed PBMCs, CD4+ T cells were purified by magnetic negative selection. The CDR3 sequence is 14 residues long. The germline V and J ends were trimmed by 3 bases and 5 bases, with 14 bases remaining between them. Looked up from germline, CDR1 is SGHTA and CDR2 is FQGNSA. The data stem from a study of PD-1 blockade in classical Hodgkin lymphoma. The protocol was immunoSEQ multiplex PCR, while the TCRdb copy is restricted to in-frame clones and leaves out a portion. The sample includes about 30,000 clones, roughly 80% of them seen just once. General study findings and limits: Healthy donors were reported to have higher baseline TCR diversity than newly diagnosed patients. There was a significant rise in CD4+ TCR diversity by C4D1, with no such rise for CD8+.

The receptor was isolated from a human donor with classical Hodgkin lymphoma. V usage is TRBV7-2 and J usage is TRBJ2-7; D is unclear. Sample: CD4+ T cells from blood, taken before the fourth cycle of nivolumab. The CDR3: CASSLDASADEQYF. As DNA, the CDR3 is TGTGCCAGCAGCTTGGATGCATCCGCGGACGAGCAGTACTTC.